The 3 T cell receptor beta chains reported below all come from one sample, sequenced in a study of technical replicates of blood from a handful of donors listed by TCRdb under 2017. The receptor library was made with the immunoSEQ multiplex PCR assay. What TCRdb holds here is the immuneACCESS table cut down to in-frame rearrangements. Part of the clones is not present; checked against another copy, under half of the missing clones reflect an unresolved V gene, and the others are unexplained. For this sample there are 91,000 or so clones; around 96% appear just once. In total, the top ten clones hold around 0.21% of the sample. The sample consisted of T cells isolated from PBMCs. The origin of the receptors is a human donor in good health.

The V and J genes are TRBV7-9 and TRBJ2-7; the D gene is possibly TRBD2 (6 bases). The V end lost 1 base, the J end lost 5 bases, and 15 bases lay between the germline ends. Germline CDR1 SEHNR, CDR2 FQNEAQ (reference sequence). The CDR3 is made up of 15 amino acids. CDR3 sequence: CASSLVGPGVHEQYF. CDR3 sequence (DNA): TGTGCCAGCAGCTTAGTGGGGCCGGGGGTCCACGAGCAGTACTTC.

J is TRBJ2-5 and V is TRBV11-2, with 10 positions matching TRBD1. Germline CDR1 reads SGHAT; CDR2 reads FQNNGV. CDR3 length equals 15 residues. The V segment lost 5 bases and the J segment 5 bases; nucleotides outside the gene matches: 8. In DNA form, the CDR3 reads TGTGCCAGCAGCCTATCGGGACAGGGGAGGGAGACCCAGTACTTC. This translates into CASSLSGQGRETQYF.

The rearrangement uses TRBV9 and TRBJ1-2; D is undetermined. Germline V gives CDR1 SGDLS, CDR2 YYNGEE. V was shortened by 3 bases and J by 6 bases, with 18 bases between the two germline ends. The CDR3 is 15 amino acids. The CDR3 DNA sequence: TGTGCCAGCAGCGCCCCATCTGGGGAGGAGGATGGCTACACCTTC. Translated: CASSAPSGEEDGYTF.